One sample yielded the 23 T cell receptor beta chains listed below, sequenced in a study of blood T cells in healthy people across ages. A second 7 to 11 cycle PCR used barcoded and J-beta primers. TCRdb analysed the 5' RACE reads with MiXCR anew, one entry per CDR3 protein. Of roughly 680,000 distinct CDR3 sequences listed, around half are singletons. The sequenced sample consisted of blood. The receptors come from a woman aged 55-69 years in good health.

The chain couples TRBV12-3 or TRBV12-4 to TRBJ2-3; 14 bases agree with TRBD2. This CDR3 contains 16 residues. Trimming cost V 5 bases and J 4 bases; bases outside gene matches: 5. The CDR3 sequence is CASSAGLAGAPDTQYF. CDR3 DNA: TGTGCCAGCAGTGCGGGACTAGCGGGAGCCCCAGATACGCAGTATTTT.

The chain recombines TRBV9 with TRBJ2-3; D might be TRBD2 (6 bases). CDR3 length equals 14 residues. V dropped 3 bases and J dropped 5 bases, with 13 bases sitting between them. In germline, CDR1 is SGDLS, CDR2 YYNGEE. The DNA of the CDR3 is TGTGCCAGCAGCGCGACTAGTGAGTTAGATACGCAGTATTTT. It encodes CASSATSELDTQYF. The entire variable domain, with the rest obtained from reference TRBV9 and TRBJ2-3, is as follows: DSGVTQTPKHLITATGQRVTLRCSPRSGDLSVYWYQQSLDQGLQFLIQYYNGEERAKGNILERFSAQQFPDLHSELNLSSLELGDSALYFCASSATSELDTQYFGPGTRLTVL.

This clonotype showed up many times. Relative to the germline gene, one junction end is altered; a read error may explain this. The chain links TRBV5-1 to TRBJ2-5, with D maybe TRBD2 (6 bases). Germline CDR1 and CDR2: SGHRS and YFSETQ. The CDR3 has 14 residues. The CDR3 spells CASSLGTVQETQYF. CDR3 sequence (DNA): TGTGCCAGCAGCCTGGGGACTGTACAAGAGACCCAGTACTTC.

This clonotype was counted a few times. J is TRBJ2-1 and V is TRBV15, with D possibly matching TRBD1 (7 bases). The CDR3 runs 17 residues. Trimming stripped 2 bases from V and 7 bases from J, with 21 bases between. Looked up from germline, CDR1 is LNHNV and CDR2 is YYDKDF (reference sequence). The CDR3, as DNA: TGTGCCACCAGCAGAAACCGCCCCGGACAGGCGGGGAATGAGCAGTTCTTC. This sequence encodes CATSRNRPGQAGNEQFF.

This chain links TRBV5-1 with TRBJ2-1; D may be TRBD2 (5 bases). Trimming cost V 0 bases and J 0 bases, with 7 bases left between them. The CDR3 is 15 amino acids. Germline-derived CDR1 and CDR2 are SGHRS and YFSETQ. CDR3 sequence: CASSLDTSSYNEQFF. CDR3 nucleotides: TGCGCCAGCAGCTTGGACACTAGCTCCTACAATGAGCAGTTCTTC.

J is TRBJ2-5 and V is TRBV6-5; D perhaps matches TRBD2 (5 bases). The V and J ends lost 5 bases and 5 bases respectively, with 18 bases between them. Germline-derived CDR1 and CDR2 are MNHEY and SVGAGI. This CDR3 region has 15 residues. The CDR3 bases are TGTGCCAGCAGTGACCCTCGGGCGGGCGGCGAGACCCAGTACTTC. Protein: CASSDPRAGGETQYF.

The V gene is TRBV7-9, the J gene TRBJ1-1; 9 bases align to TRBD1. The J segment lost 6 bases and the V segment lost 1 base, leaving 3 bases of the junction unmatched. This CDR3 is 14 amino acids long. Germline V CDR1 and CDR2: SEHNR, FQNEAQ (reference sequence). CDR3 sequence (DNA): TGTGCCAGCAGCTTAGGGGACAGGGTTTCTGAAGCTTTCTTT. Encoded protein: CASSLGDRVSEAFF.

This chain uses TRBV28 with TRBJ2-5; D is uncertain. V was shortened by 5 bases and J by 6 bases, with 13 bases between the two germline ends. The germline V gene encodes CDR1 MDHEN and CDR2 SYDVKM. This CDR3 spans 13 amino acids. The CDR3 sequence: CASSNPALQTQYF. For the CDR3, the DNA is TGTGCCAGCAGTAACCCAGCGTTGCAGACCCAGTACTTC.

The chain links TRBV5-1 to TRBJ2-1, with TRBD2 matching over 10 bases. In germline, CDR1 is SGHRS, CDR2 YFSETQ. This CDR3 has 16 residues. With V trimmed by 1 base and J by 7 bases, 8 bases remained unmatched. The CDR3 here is CASSLIASGSGNEQFF. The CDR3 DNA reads TGCGCCAGCAGCTTGATCGCTAGCGGGAGTGGGAATGAGCAGTTCTTC.

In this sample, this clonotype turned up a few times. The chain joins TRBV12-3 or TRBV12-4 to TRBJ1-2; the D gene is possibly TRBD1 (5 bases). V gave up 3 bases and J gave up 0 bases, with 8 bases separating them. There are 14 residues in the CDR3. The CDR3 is CASSFPGANYGYTF. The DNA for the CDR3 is TGTGCCAGCAGTTTTCCGGGGGCTAACTATGGCTACACCTTC.

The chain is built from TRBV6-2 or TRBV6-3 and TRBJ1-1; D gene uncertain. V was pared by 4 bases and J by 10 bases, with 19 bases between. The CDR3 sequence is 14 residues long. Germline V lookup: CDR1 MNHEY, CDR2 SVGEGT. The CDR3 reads CASSSLYSRSGAFF. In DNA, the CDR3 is TGTGCCAGCAGTTCTCTGTATAGTCGGTCAGGAGCTTTCTTT.

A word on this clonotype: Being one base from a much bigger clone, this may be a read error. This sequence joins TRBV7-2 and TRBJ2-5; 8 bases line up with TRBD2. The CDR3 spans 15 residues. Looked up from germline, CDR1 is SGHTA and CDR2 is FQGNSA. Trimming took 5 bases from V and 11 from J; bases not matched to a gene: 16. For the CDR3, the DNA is TGTGCCAGCAGCCTTAGCGGGGTCCCCTACAATGAGCAGTACTTC. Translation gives CASSLSGVPYNEQYF.

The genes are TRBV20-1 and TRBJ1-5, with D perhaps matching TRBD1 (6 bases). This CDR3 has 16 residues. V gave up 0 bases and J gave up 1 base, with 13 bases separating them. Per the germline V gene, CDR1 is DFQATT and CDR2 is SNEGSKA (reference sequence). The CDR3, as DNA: TGCAGTGCTAGAGATCTTAGGGGGACGAGCAATCAGCCCCAGCATTTT. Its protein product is CSARDLRGTSNQPQHF.

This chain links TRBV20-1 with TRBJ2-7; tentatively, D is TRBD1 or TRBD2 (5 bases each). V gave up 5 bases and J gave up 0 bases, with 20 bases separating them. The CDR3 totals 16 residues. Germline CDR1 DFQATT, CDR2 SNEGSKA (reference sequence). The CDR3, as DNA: TGCAGTGCTCTCACTAGACAGCGTTGGAGCTCCTACGAGCAGTACTTC. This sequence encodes CSALTRQRWSSYEQYF.

Written as DNA, the CDR3 is TGTGCCAGCAGTCTATCCCTTACCGTCGATGAGCAGTTCTTC. This encodes CASSLSLTVDEQFF. The chain links TRBV7-3 to TRBJ2-1; no firm D call. This CDR3 is 14 amino acids long. Germline V CDR1 and CDR2: SGHTA, FQGTGA. V was cut by 6 bases and J by 8 bases, with 17 bases left in between. The full variable domain, rest sourced from reference TRBV7-3 and TRBJ2-1, is GAGVSQTPSNKVTEKGKYVELRCDPISGHTALYWYRQSLGQGPEFLIYFQGTGAADDSGLPNDRFFAVRPEGSVSTLKIQRTERGDSAVYLCASSLSLTVDEQFFGPGTRLTVL.

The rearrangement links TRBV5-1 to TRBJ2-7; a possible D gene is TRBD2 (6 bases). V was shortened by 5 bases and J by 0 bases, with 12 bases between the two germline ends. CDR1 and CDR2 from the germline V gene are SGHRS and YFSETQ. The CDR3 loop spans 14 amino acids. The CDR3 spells CASRSGGVSYEQYF. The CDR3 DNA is TGCGCCAGCAGGAGCGGAGGGGTCTCCTACGAGCAGTACTTC.

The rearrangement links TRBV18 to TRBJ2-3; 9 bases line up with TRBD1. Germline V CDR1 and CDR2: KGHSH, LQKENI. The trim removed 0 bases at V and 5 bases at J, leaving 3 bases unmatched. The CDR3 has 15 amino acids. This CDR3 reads CASSPPGQGLDTQYF. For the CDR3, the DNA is TGTGCCAGCTCACCACCGGGACAGGGCCTAGATACGCAGTATTTT.

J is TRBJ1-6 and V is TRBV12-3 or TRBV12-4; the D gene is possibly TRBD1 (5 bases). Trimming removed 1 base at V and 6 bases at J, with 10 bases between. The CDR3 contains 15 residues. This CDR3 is CASSLEGTSNSPLHF. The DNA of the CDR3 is TGTGCCAGCAGTTTAGAAGGGACCTCTAATTCACCCCTCCACTTT.

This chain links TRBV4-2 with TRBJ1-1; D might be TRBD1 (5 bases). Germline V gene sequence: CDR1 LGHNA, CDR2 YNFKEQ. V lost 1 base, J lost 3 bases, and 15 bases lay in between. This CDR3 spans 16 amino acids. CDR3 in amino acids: CASSQVGGGGDTEAFF. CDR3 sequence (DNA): TGTGCCAGCAGCCAAGTTGGAGGTGGGGGGGACACTGAAGCTTTCTTT.

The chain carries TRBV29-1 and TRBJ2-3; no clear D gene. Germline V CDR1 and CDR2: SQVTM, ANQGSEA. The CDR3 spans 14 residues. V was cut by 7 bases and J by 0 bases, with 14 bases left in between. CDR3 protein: CSATGGTSTDTQYF. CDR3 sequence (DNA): TGCAGCGCAACGGGCGGTACTAGCACAGATACGCAGTATTTT.

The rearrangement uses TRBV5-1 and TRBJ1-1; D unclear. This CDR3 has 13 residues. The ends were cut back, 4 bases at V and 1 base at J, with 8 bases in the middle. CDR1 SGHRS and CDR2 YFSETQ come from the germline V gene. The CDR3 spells CASSPDTNTEAFF. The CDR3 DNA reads TGCGCCAGCAGCCCGGATACGAACACTGAAGCTTTCTTT.

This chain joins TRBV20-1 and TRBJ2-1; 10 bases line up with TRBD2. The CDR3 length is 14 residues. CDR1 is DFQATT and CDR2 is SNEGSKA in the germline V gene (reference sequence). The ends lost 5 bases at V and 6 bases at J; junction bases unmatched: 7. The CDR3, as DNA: TGCAGTGCTCTAGCGGGAGACCTCTCCAATGAGCAGTTCTTC. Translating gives CSALAGDLSNEQFF.

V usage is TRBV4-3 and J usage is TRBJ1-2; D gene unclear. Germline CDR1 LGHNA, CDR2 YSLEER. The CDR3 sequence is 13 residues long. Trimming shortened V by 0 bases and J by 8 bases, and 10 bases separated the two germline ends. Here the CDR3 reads CASSQETGVGYTF. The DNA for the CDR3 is TGCGCCAGCAGCCAAGAAACCGGGGTCGGCTACACCTTC.